A selection of T cell receptor beta chains follows, all from one sample in a study of blood T cells in healthy people across ages. TCRdb recomputed calls from the 5' RACE reads with MiXCR, one row per CDR3 protein. The sample lists around 1,000,000 distinct CDR3 sequences, approximately 38% occurring once. The sequenced sample consisted of blood. These receptors all come from a man between 18 and 29 years old in good health. Each CDR3 is given with its conserved first and last residue. A D gene is named only where the DNA matches it firmly. Some rows mark clone size as missing; the rest say once, few, many or name a class of expanded clone.

v_call,clone_size,j_call,d_call,cdr3_nt,cdr3_aa
TRBV4-2,NA,TRBJ2-5,TRBD1,TGTGCCAGCAGCCAGGGCCTGGGACAGTCGGGAGAGACCCAGTACTTC,CASSQGLGQSGETQYF
TRBV29-1,NA,TRBJ1-1,NA,TGCAGCGTTGCTACGAACACTGAAACTTTCTTT,CSVATNTETFF
TRBV29-1,once,TRBJ1-2,NA,TGCAGCGTCCCTACTTCGAGCTATGGCTACACCTTC,CSVPTSSYGYTF
TRBV6-2/TRBV6-3,NA,TRBJ2-5,NA,TGTGCCAGCAGCCGACACCCCGGGACAACTGAAGAGACCCAGTACTTC,CASSRHPGTTEETQYF
TRBV7-9,NA,TRBJ2-2,NA,TGTGCCAGCAGCTTTGGACTAACGGGGACCGGGGAGCTGTTTTTT,CASSFGLTGTGELFF
TRBV27,few,TRBJ2-7,TRBD1,TGTGCCAGCAGGAGAACCGGGACAGTCTACGAGCAGTACTTC,CASRRTGTVYEQYF
TRBV7-8,NA,TRBJ2-7,TRBD2,TGTGCCAGCAGCCTATCGCGACTAGCGGGGGATCATGAGCAGTACTTC,CASSLSRLAGDHEQYF
TRBV12-3/TRBV12-4,few,TRBJ1-4,NA,TGTGCCAGCAGTTTTACTGGACCGGGACACGAAAAACTGTTTTTT,CASSFTGPGHEKLFF
TRBV4-3,many,TRBJ2-1,NA,TGCGCCAGCAGCCAAGCTTCGGGGGACAGCTCCTACAATGAGCAGTTCTTC,CASSQASGDSSYNEQFF
TRBV7-2,NA,TRBJ1-2,TRBD1,TGTGCCAGCAGCTTCGGAGGGACAGGGTACGGCTACACCTTC,CASSFGGTGYGYTF
TRBV5-6,few,TRBJ1-1,TRBD1,TGTGCCAGCAGCTTGGCCAGGGGGGGGAACACTGAAGCTTTCTTT,CASSLARGGNTEAFF
TRBV20-1,NA,TRBJ1-2,NA,TGCAGTGCCGAGCGTGCGGGTGGCTACACCTTC,CSAERAGGYTF
TRBV20-1,many,TRBJ1-5,NA,TGCAGTGCTAGAGATAGGGGGGTGAATCAGCCCCAGCATTTT,CSARDRGVNQPQHF
TRBV20-1,NA,TRBJ2-1,NA,TGCAGTGCCCCCCGAGGGGGGGGGATCTACAATGAGCAGTTCTTC,CSAPRGGGIYNEQFF
TRBV6-7,NA,TRBJ1-6,TRBD1,TGTGCCAAGAAAACCTATCCGGGACAGGGGGTCTCTGCTGGTTCACCCCTCCACTTT,CAKKTYPGQGVSAGSPLHF
TRBV29-1,few,TRBJ1-4,NA,TGCAGCGTTACGGCTGGAGGGACTAATGAAAAACTGTTTTTT,CSVTAGGTNEKLFF
TRBV10-3,NA,TRBJ2-1,TRBD2,TGTGCCATCAGTGAGGGCCTAGCGGGAGGATACTACAATGAGCAGTTCTTC,CAISEGLAGGYYNEQFF
TRBV20-1,NA,TRBJ2-3,TRBD2,TGCAGTGCTAGAGAATCGGGACTAGGGGGGAGAGATACGCAGTATTTT,CSARESGLGGRDTQYF
TRBV4-3,few,TRBJ1-1,NA,TGCGCCAGCAGCCAAGATGATTATGGCAGCATGAACACTGAAGCTTTCTTT,CASSQDDYGSMNTEAFF
TRBV20-1,NA,TRBJ1-2,NA,TGCAGTACAAACTCACGGAGACTTAACTATGGCTACACCTTC,CSTNSRRLNYGYTF
TRBV4-3,few,TRBJ1-2,NA,TGCGCCAGCAGCCAAGAAGAACCCAGCCGCAACTATGGCTACACCTTC,CASSQEEPSRNYGYTF
TRBV5-1,NA,TRBJ1-2,TRBD1,TGCGCCAGCAGCCCCCCGGGACAGGGGGTCGACGGCTACACCTTC,CASSPPGQGVDGYTF
TRBV25-1,NA,TRBJ1-5,NA,TGTGCCAGCAGTGCTCAGGGTCAGCCCCAGCATTTT,CASSAQGQPQHF